What follows describes a single TCR beta chain. This CDR3 contains 18 residues. V dropped 0 bases and J dropped 4 bases, with 21 bases sitting between them. The germline gives CDR1 KGHSH, CDR2 LQKENI. The sample comes from a study of shared clonotypes between healthy human individuals. Repertoires were generated with immunoSEQ multiplex PCR, while TCRdb's copy carries only in-frame clones and drops some. The data contain 2 million to 3 million clones, more than 85% of them singletons. The chain links TRBV18 to TRBJ1-2; D may be TRBD1 (6 bases). The specimen sequenced was naive CD4+ T cells from PBMCs. Subset denoted: CD45RA+ positively selected. This receptor was taken from a young man in good health. Some clones in this sample may be carry-over from other donors' samples. The CDR3 DNA reads TGTGCCAGCTCACCACCGGGGGCAGGAGGCACCGAATTCTATGGCTACACCTTC. It specifies CASSPPGAGGTEFYGYTF. Full variable domain (missing parts from reference TRBV18 and TRBJ1-2): NAGVMQNPRHLVRRRGQEARLRCSPMKGHSHVYWYRQLPEEGLKFMVYLQKENIIDESGMPKERFSAEFPKEGPSILRIQQVVRGDSAAYFCASSPPGAGGTEFYGYTFGSGTRLTVV.